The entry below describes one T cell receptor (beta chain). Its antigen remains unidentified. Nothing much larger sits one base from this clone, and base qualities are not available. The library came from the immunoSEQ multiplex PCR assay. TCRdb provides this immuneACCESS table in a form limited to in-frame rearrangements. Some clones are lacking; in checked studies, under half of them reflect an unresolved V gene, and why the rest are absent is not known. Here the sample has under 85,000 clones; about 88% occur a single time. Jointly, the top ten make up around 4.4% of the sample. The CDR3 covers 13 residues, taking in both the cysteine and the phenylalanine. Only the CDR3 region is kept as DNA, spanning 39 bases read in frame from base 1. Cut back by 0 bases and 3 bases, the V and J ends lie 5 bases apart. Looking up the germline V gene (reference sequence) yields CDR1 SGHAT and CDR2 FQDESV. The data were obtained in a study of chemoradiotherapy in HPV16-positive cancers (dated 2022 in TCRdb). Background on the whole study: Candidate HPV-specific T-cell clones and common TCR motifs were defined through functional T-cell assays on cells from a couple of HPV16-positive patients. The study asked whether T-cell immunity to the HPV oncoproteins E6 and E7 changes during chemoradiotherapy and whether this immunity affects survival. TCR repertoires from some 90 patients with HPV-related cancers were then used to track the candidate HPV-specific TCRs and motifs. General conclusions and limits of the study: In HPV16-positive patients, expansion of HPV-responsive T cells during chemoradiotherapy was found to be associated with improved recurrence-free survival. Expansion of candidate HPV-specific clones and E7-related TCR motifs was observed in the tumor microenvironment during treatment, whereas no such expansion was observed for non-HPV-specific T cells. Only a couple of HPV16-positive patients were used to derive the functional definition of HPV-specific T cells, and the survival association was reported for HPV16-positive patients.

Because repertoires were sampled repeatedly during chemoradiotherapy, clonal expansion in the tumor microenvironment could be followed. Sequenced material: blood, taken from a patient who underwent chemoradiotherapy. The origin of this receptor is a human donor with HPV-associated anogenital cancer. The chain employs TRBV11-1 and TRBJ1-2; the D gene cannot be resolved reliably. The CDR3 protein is CASSLALDYGYTF. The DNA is TGTGCCAGCAGCTTAGCACTGGACTATGGCTACACCTTC.